Listed here are 30 T cell receptor beta chains from one sample, sequenced in a study of cytotoxic CD8 clonotypes in ibrutinib-treated CLL. The assay was immunoSEQ multiplex PCR, and TCRdb's table has in-frame clones only and misses some. The table has about 130,000 clones, around 80% seen once; the top ten hold 3% to 4%. The input for sequencing was PBMCs, taken after 24 months of ibrutinib treatment. The receptors were sampled from a human donor with chronic lymphocytic leukemia.

The V call is TRBV30, the J call TRBJ1-5, with TRBD1 identical over 7 bases. The CDR3 length is 16 residues. Germline V CDR1 and CDR2: GTSNPN, SVGIG (reference sequence). Trimming took 0 bases from V and 7 from J; bases not matched to a gene: 12. Here the CDR3 reads CAWSVHLGTEGQPQHF. In DNA, the CDR3 is TGTGCCTGGAGTGTACATCTTGGGACAGAAGGACAGCCCCAGCATTTT.

The chain links TRBV28 to TRBJ1-5; D unclear. The CDR3 sequence is 12 residues long. V dropped 4 bases and J dropped 9 bases, with 10 bases sitting between them. Germline V CDR1 and CDR2: MDHEN, SYDVKM. CDR3 bases: TGTGCCAGCAGTTCCCCCCTTCGGCCCCAGCATTTT. The encoded protein is CASSSPLRPQHF.

The genes are TRBV6-5 and TRBJ2-7; a weak D match, TRBD2 (5 bases). Germline assignment: CDR1 MNHEY and CDR2 SVGAGI. V was cut by 10 bases and J by 1 base, with 8 bases left in between. The CDR3 length is 11 residues. CDR3 amino acids: CATRDSYEQYF. CDR3 bases: TGTGCCACCCGGGATTCCTACGAGCAGTACTTC.

This chain uses TRBV6-6 with TRBJ1-5, with no clear D. CDR3 length: 12 amino acids. CDR1 and CDR2 (germline): MNHNY, SVGAGI (reference sequence). V lost 8 bases and J 4 bases, leaving 9 bases between the germline ends. The CDR3 region is CASRGWNQPQHF. For the CDR3, the DNA is TGTGCCAGCCGGGGTTGGAATCAGCCCCAGCATTTT.

This clone appeared a few times. The V call is TRBV5-1, the J call TRBJ1-1; possible D gene TRBD1, 5 bases. V shed 3 bases and J shed 0 bases, with 9 bases lying between them. This CDR3 contains 14 residues. The V gene's germline CDR1 is SGHRS and CDR2 YFSETQ. The CDR3 sequence is CASSSTAMNTEAFF. In nucleotides, the CDR3 is TGCGCCAGCAGCTCGACAGCAATGAACACTGAAGCTTTCTTT.

The chain uses TRBV19 and TRBJ1-4; the D is unclear. Germline V gene lookup returns CDR1 LNHDA and CDR2 SQIVND (reference sequence). The V gene lost 3 bases and the J gene lost 4 bases, with 12 bases spanning the gap. CDR3 length: 15 amino acids. This CDR3 reads CASSIVPGNNEKLFF. In DNA, the CDR3 is TGTGCCAGTAGTATTGTACCGGGGAATAATGAAAAACTGTTTTTT.

This rearrangement joins TRBV11-2 to TRBJ2-5; 7 bases are a match to TRBD1. The trim removed 0 bases at V and 5 bases at J, leaving 6 bases unmatched. This CDR3 is built from 15 residues. Germline V CDR1 and CDR2: SGHAT, FQNNGV. CDR3 nucleotides: TGTGCCAGCAGCTTAGATCAGGGGGTGTTCGAGACCCAGTACTTC. It encodes CASSLDQGVFETQYF.

This chain links TRBV4-3 with TRBJ2-2; D possibly corresponds to TRBD1 (5 bases). The V gene's germline CDR1 is LGHNA and CDR2 YSLEER. V was cut by 0 bases and J by 5 bases, with 13 bases left in between. The CDR3 is 16 residues long. The CDR3 loop is CASSQEQAYLTGELFF. CDR3 DNA sequence: TGCGCCAGCAGCCAAGAACAGGCGTATTTGACCGGGGAGCTGTTTTTT.

The chain joins TRBV9 to TRBJ1-3; D not resolved. The CDR3 consists of 16 residues. The germline V and J ends were trimmed by 3 bases and 4 bases, with 17 bases remaining between them. Germline V lookup: CDR1 SGDLS, CDR2 YYNGEE. Here the CDR3 reads CASSATLNPTGNTIYF. In DNA form, the CDR3 reads TGTGCCAGCAGCGCTACCCTTAACCCTACGGGAAACACCATATATTTT.

The chain uses TRBV4-3 and TRBJ2-7; D is tentatively TRBD1 or TRBD2 (5 bases each). The CDR3 sequence is 13 residues long. V dropped 4 bases and J dropped 3 bases, with 10 bases sitting between them. CDR1 LGHNA and CDR2 YSLEER come from the germline V gene. The DNA for the CDR3 is TGCGCCAGCAGCCGAGGGGCCGGCTACGAGCAGTACTTC. Translating gives CASSRGAGYEQYF.

The chain has TRBV21-1 and TRBJ1-5. TRBV21-1 is a listed pseudogene. This CDR3 has 15 amino acids. In DNA form, the CDR3 reads TGTGCCAGCAGAGATAGGGGGGGGTGCAATCAGCCCCAGCATTTT. It translates to CASRDRGGCNQPQHF.

This chain joins TRBV5-8 and TRBJ2-7; perhaps TRBD1 as D (6 bases). The germline gives CDR1 SGHTS, CDR2 YDEGEE. The CDR3 is 15 residues long. V was shortened by 2 bases and J by 1 base, with 13 bases between the two germline ends. The CDR3 DNA sequence: TGTGCCAGCAGCTTCTGGACAGTAATTTCCTACGAGCAGTACTTC. Translated, it gives CASSFWTVISYEQYF.

The chain carries TRBV7-9 and TRBJ1-2; D is unresolved. The CDR3 is made up of 14 amino acids. V shed 5 bases and J shed 7 bases, with 17 bases lying between them. Germline CDR1 is SEHNR and CDR2 is FQNEAQ (reference sequence). CDR3 DNA sequence: TGTGCCAGCAGCCCCGCGGGAAGTAGTAGTGGCTACACCTTC. It specifies CASSPAGSSSGYTF.

The chain recombines TRBV4-3 with TRBJ2-1; 8 nucleotides line up with TRBD2. V lost 1 base to trimming and J lost 2 bases; unmatched junction nucleotides: 4. CDR1 is LGHNA and CDR2 is YSLEER in the germline V gene. CDR3 length: 16 amino acids. As DNA, the CDR3 is TGCGCCAGCAGCCAAGCGGGCGGGGGGACCTACAATGAGCAGTTCTTC. Translating it yields CASSQAGGGTYNEQFF.

This sequence joins TRBV6-5 and TRBJ2-3; D is unclear. Germline V gives CDR1 MNHEY, CDR2 SVGAGI. Trimming took off 2 bases at V and 5 bases at J, with 8 bases between the two ends. This CDR3 is 13 amino acids long. CDR3 amino acids: CASSYGELDTQYF. The CDR3 nucleotides are TGTGCCAGCAGTTACGGAGAGCTAGATACGCAGTATTTT.

The gene calls are TRBV7-2 and TRBJ1-6; maybe TRBD1 (6 bases). With 5 bases removed from V and 10 bases from J, the gap between germline ends came to 15 bases. The germline V gene encodes CDR1 SGHTA and CDR2 FQGNSA. CDR3 length: 14 residues. DNA for the CDR3: TGTGCCAGCAGCCCCGCCCCAGGGGCATCACCCCTCCACTTT. It translates to CASSPAPGASPLHF.

This chain links TRBV5-4 with TRBJ1-1; D gene uncertain. CDR1 and CDR2 (germline): SGHNT, YYREEE (reference sequence). Trimming left V 3 bases short and J 8 bases short, with 17 bases between. The CDR3 is 14 amino acids. CDR3 sequence (DNA): TGTGCCAGCAGCTCCCCCTCCCAGGCGAGAGAAGCTTTCTTT. Its translation is CASSSPSQAREAFF.

The rearrangement joins TRBV15 to TRBJ2-3; 7 nucleotides agree with TRBD1. V gave up 0 bases and J gave up 8 bases; unmatched junction bases: 8. This CDR3 region has 15 residues. Germline CDR1 reads LNHNV; CDR2 reads YYDKDF (reference sequence). The CDR3 here is CATSRDRTGVGTQYF. CDR3 bases: TGTGCCACCAGCAGAGATCGAACAGGGGTTGGTACGCAGTATTTT.

The chain uses TRBV7-2 and TRBJ1-2, with a possible D match to TRBD1 (5 bases). This CDR3 is built from 14 residues. V was clipped by 2 bases and J by 4 bases, with 11 bases between them. The germline V gene encodes CDR1 SGHTA and CDR2 FQGNSA. For the CDR3, the DNA is TGTGCCAGCAGCTTAAGCTCAAGGGGCTATGGCTACACCTTC. Its protein product is CASSLSSRGYGYTF.

The chain is built from TRBV19 and TRBJ1-1, with 8 bases fitting TRBD1. Germline assignment: CDR1 LNHDA and CDR2 SQIVND (reference sequence). Trimming at V came to 6 bases and at J to 3 bases, leaving 0 bases not matched to a gene. The CDR3 runs 12 residues. In nucleotides, the CDR3 is TGTGCCAGTAGGACAGGGGACACTGAAGCTTTCTTT. Protein: CASRTGDTEAFF.

The chain couples TRBV7-2 to TRBJ1-1; D gene ambiguous. V was cut by 4 bases and J by 1 base, with 7 bases left in between. There are 13 residues in the CDR3. The germline gives CDR1 SGHTA, CDR2 FQGNSA. CDR3 region: CASSYEGNTEAFF. CDR3 DNA sequence: TGTGCCAGCAGCTACGAAGGGAACACTGAAGCTTTCTTT.

The rearrangement uses TRBV5-8 and TRBJ2-3; TRBD1 might be the D (5 bases). V lost 3 bases and J 0 bases, leaving 8 bases between the germline ends. CDR3 size: 14 residues. CDR1 and CDR2 (germline): SGHTS, YDEGEE. CDR3 nucleotides: TGTGCCAGCAGCTCTGGACAAAGCACAGATACGCAGTATTTT. It yields the protein CASSSGQSTDTQYF.

The chain combines TRBV18 with TRBJ1-1; 7 bases align to TRBD1. The ends lost 2 bases at V and 4 bases at J; junction bases unmatched: 10. CDR1 KGHSH and CDR2 LQKENI come from the germline V gene. CDR3 size: 16 residues. CDR3 nucleotide sequence: TGTGCCAGCTCACCAGGCCCTACAGGGGTGGGCACTGAAGCTTTCTTT. Its translation is CASSPGPTGVGTEAFF.

The gene calls are TRBV7-2 and TRBJ2-7; D is possibly TRBD1 or TRBD2 (5 bases each). V was cut by 1 base and J by 3 bases, with 13 bases left in between. The CDR3 consists of 15 residues. Germline V gene lookup returns CDR1 SGHTA and CDR2 FQGNSA. CDR3 residues: CASSLVGGGGYEQYF. The CDR3 DNA follows: TGTGCCAGCAGCTTAGTTGGGGGTGGTGGCTACGAGCAGTACTTC.

The genes are TRBV30 and TRBJ2-5; no reliable D call. The CDR3 spans 12 residues. Germline V gene sequence: CDR1 GTSNPN, CDR2 SVGIG (reference sequence). With 3 bases removed from V and 2 bases from J, the gap between germline ends came to 7 bases. DNA for the CDR3: TGTGCCTGGAGCGGCAGACAAGAGACCCAGTACTTC. This translates into CAWSGRQETQYF.

V is TRBV5-4 and J is TRBJ2-7, with 7 bases matching TRBD1. The CDR3 contains 16 residues. Germline lookup yields CDR1 SGHNT and CDR2 YYREEE (reference sequence). The V gene end was trimmed by 0 bases and the J gene end by 2 bases; junction bases not matched to a gene: 8. Written as DNA, the CDR3 is TGTGCCAGCAGCTTGGTCGGGCCAGGGGGAGCCTACGAGCAGTACTTC. It specifies CASSLVGPGGAYEQYF.

This clone was detected only once. This rearrangement joins TRBV25-1 to TRBJ1-1; tentatively, D is TRBD1 (6 bases). The V end was cut by 6 bases, the J end by 1 base, with 9 bases between. Germline CDR1 MGHDK, CDR2 SYGVNS. The CDR3 extends over 13 amino acids. In DNA, the CDR3 is TGTGCCAGCAGGGGACACCAGAACACTGAAGCTTTCTTT. This codes for CASRGHQNTEAFF.

This clone was detected once. The chain carries TRBV6-6 and TRBJ1-1, with D uncertain. Trimming took off 5 bases at V and 0 bases at J, with 7 bases between the two ends. Germline loops: CDR1 MNHNY, CDR2 SVGAGI (reference sequence). This CDR3 comprises 13 residues. Here the CDR3 reads CASSMVLNTEAFF. The DNA of the CDR3 is TGTGCCAGCAGTATGGTGCTGAACACTGAAGCTTTCTTT.

This chain uses TRBV11-2 with TRBJ2-3, with 14 positions matching TRBD2. V lost 0 bases, J lost 7 bases, and 9 bases stayed unmatched. Germline V lookup: CDR1 SGHAT, CDR2 FQNNGV. This CDR3 contains 18 residues. The CDR3, as DNA: TGTGCCAGCAGCTTAGAAGGACTAGCGGGGGGCCAGGTTTATACGCAGTATTTT. This gives the protein CASSLEGLAGGQVYTQYF.

This chain links TRBV9 with TRBJ1-3; D remains ambiguous. The ends were cut back, 0 bases at V and 4 bases at J, with 11 bases in the middle. This CDR3 is built from 15 residues. The germline CDR1 and CDR2 sequences are SGDLS and YYNGEE. CDR3 in amino acids: CASSVEAGIGNTIYF. The CDR3 DNA sequence: TGTGCCAGCAGCGTAGAGGCGGGGATCGGAAACACCATATATTTT.